This T cell receptor (beta chain) was retrieved from a study of T-cell memory formation after mild COVID-19. Study-wide context: The TCR clusters were mostly specific to one donor.

TCRdb fed the 5' RACE reads into MiXCR, producing one record per CDR3 protein. The sample carries 120,000 or so distinct CDR3 sequences, 17% recorded once. Germline V gene lookup returns CDR1 DFQATT and CDR2 SNEGSKA (reference sequence). The CDR3 covers 14 residues. V shed 2 bases, J shed 6 bases, and the junction held 7 bases outside the gene matches. This receptor was taken from a man aged 18 to 29 who had mild COVID-19 (a few samples of this study predate the infection). Cell type and time point are not known. Specimen: PBMCs or a T cell subset sorted from them (not recorded which). This sequence joins TRBV20-1 and TRBJ2-3; TRBD2 agrees at 8 bases. The CDR3 region is CSARRAGARDTQYF. The CDR3 DNA reads TGCAGTGCTAGACGAGCGGGGGCCCGGGATACGCAGTATTTT.